The 23 T cell receptor beta chains below come from one sample, sequenced in a study of low-dose radiotherapy and immunotherapy resistance in tumors. Priming of first-strand cDNA relied on TRAV- and TRBV-specific primers (covering alpha and beta chains). It was with a constant-region primer and a V-primer adapter that TCRs were amplified over around 19 PCR cycles. From the reads, TCRdb called clonotypes with MiXCR, one entry per CDR3 protein. The sample lists approximately 84,000 distinct CDR3 sequences, 15% to 20% occurring once. Documented time point: before trial treatment. This specimen was PBMCs, taken before treatment. The receptor source for this set is a male donor with prostate cancer.

This clonotype was observed many times. The chain uses TRBV2 and TRBJ2-3; D ambiguous. V was pared by 8 bases and J by 2 bases, with 14 bases between. Germline V gene sequence: CDR1 SNHLY, CDR2 FYNNEI. The CDR3 has 14 residues. The CDR3 nucleotides are TGTGCCAGCGGAAAGAGTTCCCTCACAGATACGCAGTATTTT. Amino acids: CASGKSSLTDTQYF. The full variable domain, with the rest looked up from reference TRBV2 and TRBJ2-3, is EPEVTQTPSHQVTQMGQEVILRCVPISNHLYFYWYRQILGQKVEFLVSFYNNEISEKSEIFDDQFSVERPDGSNFTLKIRSTKLEDSAMYFCASGKSSLTDTQYFGPGTRLTVL.

This clonotype was seen many times. This chain connects TRBV2 to TRBJ2-1; perhaps TRBD1 as D (7 bases). This CDR3 is built from 17 residues. Germline CDR1 reads SNHLY; CDR2 reads FYNNEI. V lost 6 bases, J lost 1 base, and 19 bases lay in between. This CDR3 reads CASRGAGGGVSYNEQFF. The CDR3 DNA reads TGTGCCAGCAGGGGGGCAGGGGGAGGAGTGTCCTACAATGAGCAGTTCTTC.

This clonotype was seen many times. This chain uses TRBV4-1 with TRBJ2-7, with TRBD2 identical over 7 bases. The CDR3 is 18 residues long. The J segment lost 0 bases and the V segment lost 3 bases, leaving 14 bases of the junction unmatched. CDR1 and CDR2 from the germline V gene are MGHRA and YSYEKL. DNA for the CDR3: TGCGCCAGCAGCCAGGGACTTGCGGGGGACGGGAGCTCCTACGAGCAGTACTTC. Amino acid sequence: CASSQGLAGDGSSYEQYF.

This rearrangement joins TRBV20-1 to TRBJ1-5, with 7 bases fitting TRBD1. CDR1 DFQATT and CDR2 SNEGSKA come from the germline V gene (reference sequence). V lost 0 bases to trimming and J lost 3 bases; unmatched junction nucleotides: 11. The CDR3 has 17 residues. CDR3 protein: CSARDPTGVGHNQPQHF. CDR3 nucleotides: TGCAGTGCTAGAGACCCAACAGGGGTGGGCCACAATCAGCCCCAGCATTTT.

Many counts were recorded for this clonotype. The chain carries TRBV7-7 and TRBJ2-3; D is possibly TRBD2 (6 bases). Deletions cut 3 bases from V and 1 base from J, with 11 bases between. There are 15 residues in the CDR3. CDR1 and CDR2 (germline): SSHAT, FNYEAQ (reference sequence). Here the CDR3 DNA reads TGTGCCAGCAGCTTGGGGGACTCCCGCACAGATACGCAGTATTTT. It yields the protein CASSLGDSRTDTQYF.

The chain carries TRBV15 and TRBJ2-7; weak D call: TRBD2 (5 bases). The CDR3 has 13 residues. Germline V gene sequence: CDR1 LNHNV, CDR2 YYDKDF (reference sequence). The V and J ends lost 0 bases and 6 bases respectively, with 9 bases between them. The CDR3 coding sequence is TGTGCCACCAGCAGAGATCCGGGAAGCGAGCAGTACTTC. As protein: CATSRDPGSEQYF.

In this sample, this clonotype turned up a few times. This sequence joins TRBV7-3 and TRBJ1-5; TRBD1 is a possible D gene (6 bases). V dropped 5 bases and J dropped 5 bases, with 16 bases sitting between them. The CDR3 covers 15 residues. Looked up from germline, CDR1 is SGHTA and CDR2 is FQGTGA. The CDR3 is CASSPRGGADQPQHF. The DNA of the CDR3 is TGTGCCAGCAGCCCGCGGGGGGGGGCGGATCAGCCCCAGCATTTT.

This clonotype was seen many times. V usage is TRBV9 and J usage is TRBJ2-3; 8 bases are a match to TRBD2. The junction had 12 bases not matched to a gene; V was cut back by 0 bases and J by 9 bases. Germline CDR1 reads SGDLS; CDR2 reads YYNGEE. CDR3 size: 16 residues. CDR3 sequence: CASSVDPAGEQITQYF. In DNA, the CDR3 is TGTGCCAGCAGCGTAGATCCAGCGGGGGAACAGATAACGCAGTATTTT.

There are many counts of this clonotype. The chain employs TRBV6-5 and TRBJ2-3; 7 nucleotides match TRBD2. The V gene's germline CDR1 is MNHEY and CDR2 SVGAGI. With V trimmed by 5 bases and J by 4 bases, 9 bases remained unmatched. The CDR3 extends over 15 amino acids. CDR3 amino acids: CASSISGAGADTQYF. The CDR3 DNA sequence: TGTGCCAGCAGTATATCTGGGGCGGGGGCAGATACGCAGTATTTT.

This clonotype was seen ten or more times. Written as DNA, the CDR3 is TGTGCCAGCAGCTTAGTCCCACGGGACTCCTACGAGCAGTACTTC. Amino acids: CASSLVPRDSYEQYF. The chain employs TRBV7-8 and TRBJ2-7, with a tentative D call TRBD2 (5 bases). Germline CDR1 and CDR2: SGHVS and FQNEAQ. This CDR3 has 15 residues. Trimming removed 1 base from V and 0 bases from J, with 10 bases in between.

This clonotype was seen repeatedly, ten times or more. The V call is TRBV6-8, the J call TRBJ1-1; no clear D gene. Deletions cut 4 bases from V and 7 bases from J, with 13 bases between. The CDR3 runs to 13 residues. The germline V gene encodes CDR1 MNHGY and CDR2 SAAAGT. The CDR3 loop is CASSFQDRVEAFF. The DNA for the CDR3 is TGTGCCAGCAGTTTCCAAGACCGGGTTGAAGCTTTCTTT.

The table lists this clonotype with a few counts. The V gene is TRBV29-1, the J gene TRBJ2-2, with 12 bases lining up with TRBD2. V shed 6 bases and J 6 bases; nucleotides not matched to a gene: 14. Germline loops: CDR1 SQVTM, CDR2 ANQGSEA. This CDR3 region has 17 residues. The CDR3 DNA reads as TGCAGCGTGAAACTAGCGGGGGGACCCGGGGAAGCCGGGGAGCTGTTTTTT. Its translation is CSVKLAGGPGEAGELFF.

The sample holds many counts of this clonotype. The chain recombines TRBV19 with TRBJ1-5, with 9 bases aligning to TRBD1. The CDR3 consists of 15 residues. Germline values: CDR1 LNHDA, CDR2 SQIVND (reference sequence). Trimming cost V 5 bases and J 4 bases; bases outside gene matches: 6. The CDR3 nucleotides are TGTGCCAGTAGTCTCGGGGGACAGGGAAATCAGCCCCAGCATTTT. Translating it yields CASSLGGQGNQPQHF.

This clonotype has a count of ten or more. The chain joins TRBV18 to TRBJ1-3; D is unclear. The CDR3 covers 16 residues. Germline CDR1 and CDR2: KGHSH and LQKENI. V lost 3 bases and J lost 0, with 12 bases in between. This CDR3 reads CASSPAAPSSGNTIYF. CDR3 DNA: TGTGCCAGCTCACCGGCTGCGCCGAGCTCTGGAAACACCATATATTTT.

This clonotype has a count of ten or more. The genes are TRBV6-4 and TRBJ2-1; D remains ambiguous. V was cut by 6 bases and J by 2 bases, with 14 bases left in between. This CDR3 has 15 amino acids. Germline CDR1 is MRHNA and CDR2 is SNTAGT. This CDR3 reads CASSPGSTTYNEQFF. The DNA for the CDR3 is TGTGCCAGCAGCCCCGGCAGCACTACCTACAATGAGCAGTTCTTC.

The V and J genes are TRBV6-1 and TRBJ1-1; maybe TRBD1 (6 bases). Trimming removed 7 bases at V and 8 bases at J, with 23 bases between. The CDR3 has 15 amino acids. The V gene's germline CDR1 is MNHNS and CDR2 SASEGT. The CDR3 loop is CASIRPGARLPEAFF. Here the CDR3 DNA reads TGTGCCAGCATCAGACCGGGGGCTCGTCTTCCCGAAGCTTTCTTT.

This clonotype was observed many times. The V gene is TRBV5-1, the J gene TRBJ1-1, with D hard to call. The CDR3 runs to 13 residues. Germline values: CDR1 SGHRS, CDR2 YFSETQ. V lost 4 bases and J 3 bases, leaving 10 bases between the germline ends. The CDR3 DNA follows: TGCGCCAGCAGCCTTGGGAGAGACACTGAAGCTTTCTTT. Translating it yields CASSLGRDTEAFF.

This clonotype was detected many times. CDR3 nucleotides: TGTGCCAGCAGCTTGGTGGCGGGGTCCTCAGAGACCCAGTACTTC. Protein sequence: CASSLVAGSSETQYF. This chain uses TRBV5-6 with TRBJ2-5; TRBD2 might be the D (6 bases). Looked up from germline, CDR1 is SGHDT and CDR2 is YYEEEE. This CDR3 is 15 amino acids long. V lost 0 bases and J 4 bases, leaving 13 bases between the germline ends.

This clonotype occurred many times. The rearrangement joins TRBV10-3 to TRBJ2-7, with 8 positions matching TRBD1. The CDR3 length is 13 residues. V lost 6 bases, J lost 3 bases, and 4 bases stayed unmatched. Germline lookup yields CDR1 ENHRY and CDR2 SYGVKD. The CDR3 nucleotides are TGTGCCATCAGCGAGGACAGGGACTACGAGCAGTACTTC. Protein sequence: CAISEDRDYEQYF.

This clonotype showed up many times. The genes are TRBV2 and TRBJ2-5, with TRBD2 matching over 7 bases. CDR1 SNHLY and CDR2 FYNNEI come from the germline V gene. This CDR3 has 14 amino acids. V was pared by 3 bases and J by 5 bases, with 6 bases of the junction left unmatched. CDR3 DNA sequence: TGTGCCAGCAGTGATCCCGCGGGGGTGGAGACCCAGTACTTC. Translating it yields CASSDPAGVETQYF.

In its sample, this clonotype was seen many times. The rearrangement joins TRBV20-1 to TRBJ2-1; TRBD2 agrees at 11 bases. The V and J ends lost 6 bases and 0 bases, in that order; junction bases with no gene match: 4. Germline V gives CDR1 DFQATT, CDR2 SNEGSKA (reference sequence). CDR3 length: 15 amino acids. The CDR3: CSAGTSGRSYNEQFF. The CDR3, as DNA: TGCAGTGCCGGGACTAGCGGCCGCTCCTACAATGAGCAGTTCTTC.

This clonotype showed up many times. The genes are TRBV7-2 and TRBJ2-5; no reliable D call. This CDR3 has 14 residues. V was shortened by 5 bases and J by 3 bases, with 13 bases between the two germline ends. Looked up from germline, CDR1 is SGHTA and CDR2 is FQGNSA. As DNA, the CDR3 is TGTGCCAGCAGCATACAAACGGTGGAAGAGACCCAGTACTTC. This gives the protein CASSIQTVEETQYF.

This clonotype was counted ten times or more. The rearrangement links TRBV18 to TRBJ2-7; D is perhaps TRBD1 or TRBD2 (5 bases each). CDR3 size: 16 residues. Germline values: CDR1 KGHSH, CDR2 LQKENI. Trimming cost V 3 bases and J 3 bases, with 18 bases left between them. CDR3 coding DNA: TGTGCCAGCTCACCCCTCCCCGGGACGGCAAACTACGAGCAGTACTTC. This encodes CASSPLPGTANYEQYF.